The text below deals with one T cell receptor (beta chain). What it binds is not known. Trimming stripped 0 bases from V and 0 bases from J, with 14 bases between. The CDR3 has 18 amino acids. Germline CDR1 LGHNA, CDR2 YNFKEQ. Individual cDNA molecules carried attached unique molecular identifiers. TCRdb re-called the 5' RACE reads through MiXCR, storing one row per CDR3 protein. This sample has tens of thousands of distinct CDR3 sequences, with approximately 13% found just once. The data were obtained in a study of early T cells in non-severe SARS-CoV-2 infection. Study-level information: The sequenced material was bulk RNA from unsorted whole blood, and its chains were unpaired.

Whole-study results and caveats: In VDJdb matching, anti-spike CD8 responses were favored while private and CD4 specificities went missing.

The origin of this receptor is an adult who was a healthcare worker with PCR-confirmed SARS-CoV-2 infection or an uninfected control (not recorded which). The rearrangement links TRBV4-2 to TRBJ2-2; TRBD2 is a possible D gene (5 bases). Sample: whole blood. CDR3 sequence: CASSQDRTGMTNTGELFF. CDR3 nucleotide sequence: TGTGCCAGCAGCCAAGATCGGACGGGAATGACGAACACCGGGGAGCTGTTTTTT.